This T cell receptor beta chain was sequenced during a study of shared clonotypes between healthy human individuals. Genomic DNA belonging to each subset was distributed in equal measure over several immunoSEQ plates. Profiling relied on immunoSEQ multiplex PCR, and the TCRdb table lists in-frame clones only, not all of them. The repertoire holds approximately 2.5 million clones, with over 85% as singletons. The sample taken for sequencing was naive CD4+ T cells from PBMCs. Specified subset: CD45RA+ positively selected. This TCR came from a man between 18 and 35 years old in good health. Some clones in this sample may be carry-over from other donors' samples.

The CDR3 reads CASSLEQGAVGQPQHF. CDR3 nucleotide sequence: TGTGCCAGCAGCTTGGAACAGGGGGCAGTAGGTCAGCCCCAGCATTTT. The rearrangement uses TRBV7-8 and TRBJ1-5, with 9 positions matching TRBD1. Germline lookup yields CDR1 SGHVS and CDR2 FQNEAQ. The CDR3 is made up of 16 amino acids. V was pared by 3 bases and J by 6 bases, with 9 bases of the junction left unmatched. Full variable domain (outside the CDR3, taken from reference TRBV7-8 and TRBJ1-5): GAGVSQSPRYKVAKRGQDVALRCDPISGHVSLFWYQQALGQGPEFLTYFQNEAQLDKSGLPSDRFFAERPEGSVSTLKIQRTQQEDSAVYLCASSLEQGAVGQPQHFGDGTRLSIL.